The 10 T cell receptor beta chains given below trace back to one sample, sequenced in a study of post-analysis software for immune sequencing data. Findings of the study overall: The study found TRBV5-6, TRBV5-1 and TRBV20-1 among a handful of TRBV segments more frequent in patients than controls.

Included in the TCR beta cDNA libraries were unique molecular identifiers. In TCRdb, the PCR reads were re-called with MiXCR into one record per CDR3 protein. The repertoire holds around 400,000 distinct CDR3 sequences, roughly 40% seen once, with approximately 7.7% in the top ten. These receptors have no known antigen. The sequenced sample was blood. The receptors come from a girl aged 2 to 9 with multiple sclerosis.

The sample holds a few counts of this clonotype. The chain has TRBV7-2 and TRBJ2-7; 11 nucleotides agree with TRBD2. The V segment lost 1 base and the J segment 7 bases; nucleotides outside the gene matches: 0. Germline V gene data show CDR1 as SGHTA and CDR2 as FQGNSA. The CDR3 loop spans 13 amino acids. For the CDR3, the DNA is TGTGCCAGCAGCTTAGGACTAGCGGGAGAGCAGTACTTC. Translating it yields CASSLGLAGEQYF. The whole variable domain, remainder taken from reference TRBV7-2 and TRBJ2-7, is GAGVSQSPSNKVTEKGKDVELRCDPISGHTALYWYRQSLGQGLEFLIYFQGNSAPDKSGLPSDRFSAERTGGSVSTLTIQRTQQEDSAVYLCASSLGLAGEQYFGPGTRLTVT.

This clonotype was seen a few times. The gene calls are TRBV4-1 and TRBJ2-3, with D unresolved. This CDR3 contains 15 residues. V lost 1 base, J lost 3 bases, and 11 bases lay in between. Germline CDR1 is MGHRA and CDR2 is YSYEKL. The CDR3 DNA follows: TGCGCCAGCAGCCAAGGATTAGGCGGAACAGATACGCAGTATTTT. Protein sequence: CASSQGLGGTDTQYF.

J is TRBJ2-1 and V is TRBV4-1; TRBD1 aligns across 7 bases. The ends lost 3 bases at V and 4 bases at J; junction bases unmatched: 6. The length of the CDR3 is 15 residues. Germline-derived CDR1 and CDR2 are MGHRA and YSYEKL. The CDR3 region has the DNA TGCGCCAGCAGCCATAGACAGGGTCAATACAATGAGCAGTTCTTC. Amino acid sequence: CASSHRQGQYNEQFF.

This clonotype was seen a handful of times. V is TRBV29-1 and J is TRBJ2-5; tentatively, D is TRBD1 (6 bases). V lost 3 bases and J 7 bases, leaving 24 bases between the germline ends. Germline V gene lookup returns CDR1 SQVTM and CDR2 ANQGSEA. CDR3 length equals 16 residues. The CDR3 here is CSVETTRTELWGTQYF. The CDR3 DNA sequence: TGCAGCGTTGAGACAACCCGGACAGAGCTTTGGGGGACCCAGTACTTC.

The rearrangement joins TRBV25-1 to TRBJ2-3; D assignment may be TRBD1 or TRBD2 (5 bases each). V dropped 7 bases and J dropped 5 bases, with 13 bases sitting between them. Germline CDR1 MGHDK, CDR2 SYGVNS. The CDR3 consists of 13 residues. The CDR3 protein is CASKRDLRDTQYF. As DNA, the CDR3 is TGTGCCAGCAAGAGGGACCTCAGAGATACGCAGTATTTT.

The genes are TRBV12-3 or TRBV12-4 and TRBJ2-7; D is possibly TRBD1 or TRBD2 (5 bases each). V lost 7 bases to trimming and J lost 7 bases, with 17 bases between them. The CDR3 is 13 amino acids. CDR3 sequence (DNA): TGTGCCAGCAACCAGGGACCAACGGGGGAGCAGTACTTC. Translated: CASNQGPTGEQYF.

This clonotype has just one count. V is TRBV18 and J is TRBJ2-5, with a possible D match to TRBD1 (6 bases). The end of the DNA fits TRBJ2-7 better, so the J call may be wrong. The CDR3 covers 17 residues. The germline CDR1 and CDR2 sequences are KGHSH and LQKENI. The CDR3 DNA reads TGTGCCAGCTCACCACAGCCGTTTCCGACAGGAACCTACGAGCAGTACTTC. The encoded protein is CASSPQPFPTGTYEQYF.

The chain uses TRBV2 and TRBJ2-2; D unclear. V dropped 0 bases and J dropped 3 bases, with 8 bases sitting between them. The germline gives CDR1 SNHLY, CDR2 FYNNEI. The CDR3 is made up of 15 amino acids. CDR3 amino acids: CASSEARSYTGELFF. The CDR3, as DNA: TGTGCCAGCAGTGAAGCAAGGTCCTACACCGGGGAGCTGTTTTTT. Using reference TRBV2 and TRBJ2-2 for the parts outside the CDR3, the full variable domain is EPEVTQTPSHQVTQMGQEVILRCVPISNHLYFYWYRQILGQKVEFLVSFYNNEISEKSEIFDDQFSVERPDGSNFTLKIRSTKLEDSAMYFCASSEARSYTGELFFGEGSRLTVL.

This clonotype was seen a few times. V usage is TRBV7-9 and J usage is TRBJ1-6; D perhaps matches TRBD1 (6 bases). Germline values: CDR1 SEHNR, CDR2 FQNEAQ (reference sequence). Deletions cut 1 base from V and 10 bases from J, with 8 bases between. The CDR3 totals 13 residues. The CDR3 region has the DNA TGTGCCAGCAGCTTAGAGGGGGAATCACCCCTCCACTTT. It yields the protein CASSLEGESPLHF.

The chain is built from TRBV20-1 and TRBJ1-2; D gene unclear. The CDR3 is 11 residues long. V was clipped by 3 bases and J by 12 bases, with 14 bases between them. From germline, CDR1 is DFQATT and CDR2 SNEGSKA (reference sequence). The CDR3 spells CSARAFGIHTF. CDR3 DNA sequence: TGCAGTGCTAGGGCGTTTGGAATTCACACCTTC.